These 19 T cell receptor beta chains share one sample of origin, sequenced in a study of cytomegalovirus exposure and HLA in healthy donors. PCR primers comprised 60 Vbeta and 13 Jbeta primers. TCRdb's copy holds only in-frame clones and misses some; the assay was immunoSEQ multiplex PCR. The sample data list approximately 68,000 clones. Sequenced sample: PBMCs. Receptors originate from a female donor in good health and CMV-seropositive.

The genes are TRBV4-3 and TRBJ2-1; TRBD2 matches 11 bases. Germline CDR1 LGHNA, CDR2 YSLEER. This CDR3 has 16 residues. The V and J ends lost 1 base and 4 bases, in that order; junction bases with no gene match: 3. The CDR3 loop reads CASSQGIAGGYNEQFF. The CDR3 DNA reads as TGCGCCAGCAGCCAAGGGATAGCGGGAGGGTACAATGAGCAGTTCTTC.

The CDR3 DNA sequence: TGTGCCTGGAGTTCTTTAAGGGGTGCCGGGGAGCTGTTTTTT. It encodes CAWSSLRGAGELFF. The V gene is TRBV30, the J gene TRBJ2-2; D is perhaps TRBD1 (5 bases). The CDR3 spans 14 residues. The V and J ends lost 2 bases and 6 bases respectively, with 13 bases between them. The germline CDR1 and CDR2 sequences are GTSNPN and SVGIG (reference sequence).

This chain connects TRBV2 to TRBJ2-1; D is ambiguous. Germline V gene sequence: CDR1 SNHLY, CDR2 FYNNEI. The CDR3 totals 11 residues. V lost 6 bases to trimming and J lost 4 bases, with 4 bases between them. As DNA, the CDR3 is TGTGCCAGCAGCCGGTACAATGAGCAGTTCTTC. It yields the protein CASSRYNEQFF.

The rearrangement joins TRBV25-1 to TRBJ1-4; 8 nucleotides agree with TRBD1. Germline CDR1 is MGHDK and CDR2 is SYGVNS. The CDR3 has 18 residues. The ends lost 2 bases at V and 5 bases at J; junction bases unmatched: 13. The CDR3 is CASSEPRFRQGANEKLFF. The CDR3 DNA reads as TGTGCCAGCAGTGAACCCCGATTCCGCCAGGGGGCCAATGAAAAACTGTTTTTT.

The chain links TRBV2 to TRBJ2-5; D possibly corresponds to TRBD1 (6 bases). Deletions cut 2 bases from V and 5 bases from J, with 15 bases between. Looked up from germline, CDR1 is SNHLY and CDR2 is FYNNEI. This CDR3 has 15 amino acids. In DNA, the CDR3 is TGTGCCAGCAGTGAATGGGGGCAGCCAAAGGAGACCCAGTACTTC. The encoded protein is CASSEWGQPKETQYF. The variable domain in full, with the rest retrieved from reference TRBV2 and TRBJ2-5, is EPEVTQTPSHQVTQMGQEVILRCVPISNHLYFYWYRQILGQKVEFLVSFYNNEISEKSEIFDDQFSVERPDGSNFTLKIRSTKLEDSAMYFCASSEWGQPKETQYFGPGTRLLVL.

The genes are TRBV5-6 and TRBJ2-7; D possibly corresponds to TRBD1 (6 bases). The CDR3 runs 15 residues. Per the germline V gene, CDR1 is SGHDT and CDR2 is YYEEEE. V gave up 6 bases and J gave up 1 base, with 17 bases separating them. CDR3 amino acids: CASNKTRDISYEQYF. CDR3 nucleotide sequence: TGTGCCAGCAACAAGACCCGGGACATATCCTACGAGCAGTACTTC.

The rearrangement uses TRBV7-2 and TRBJ2-2; 10 bases line up with TRBD1. Trimming cost V 5 bases and J 1 base; bases outside gene matches: 4. CDR1 and CDR2 (germline): SGHTA, FQGNSA. This CDR3 comprises 16 residues. The chain's CDR3 is CASSGWTGGNTGELFF. CDR3 in DNA: TGTGCCAGCAGCGGGTGGACAGGGGGGAACACCGGGGAGCTGTTTTTT.

This chain joins TRBV30 and TRBJ1-2, with D possibly TRBD1 on 6 matching bases. Germline CDR1 reads GTSNPN; CDR2 reads SVGIG (reference sequence). The germline V and J ends were trimmed by 3 bases and 3 bases, with 11 bases remaining between them. The CDR3 spans 13 residues. CDR3 region: CAWSRGLDYGYTF. Here the CDR3 DNA reads TGTGCCTGGAGCAGGGGTCTTGACTATGGCTACACCTTC. The variable domain in full, completed from reference TRBV30 and TRBJ1-2, reads SQTIHQWPATLVQPVGSPLSLECTVEGTSNPNLYWYRQAAGRGLQLLFYSVGIGQISSEVPQNLSASRPQDRQFILSSKKLLLSDSGFYLCAWSRGLDYGYTFGSGTRLTVV.

This chain links TRBV30 with TRBJ1-1, with 8 bases identical to TRBD1. V shed 4 bases, J shed 4 bases, and the junction held 5 bases outside the gene matches. Germline lookup yields CDR1 GTSNPN and CDR2 SVGIG (reference sequence). The CDR3 is 13 residues long. For the CDR3, the DNA is TGTGCCTGGACCCAGGGGGCTAGCACTGAAGCTTTCTTT. Its translation: CAWTQGASTEAFF.

The chain uses TRBV11-2 and TRBJ2-7, with D possibly matching TRBD1 (6 bases). CDR1 and CDR2 from the germline V gene are SGHAT and FQNNGV. V was pared by 5 bases and J by 4 bases, with 9 bases between. The CDR3 has 12 residues. CDR3 DNA: TGTGCCAGCAGCCATACAGGGTACGAGCAGTACTTC. Translated, it gives CASSHTGYEQYF.

The V gene is TRBV9, the J gene TRBJ2-3; 10 positions agree with TRBD2. Unmatched junction bases numbered 11, after V lost 2 bases and J lost 2 bases. CDR1 and CDR2 (germline): SGDLS, YYNGEE. CDR3 length: 18 amino acids. DNA of the CDR3: TGTGCCAGCAGCGTCTACCTAGCGGGGGAGCCCCCCACAGATACGCAGTATTTT. Protein product: CASSVYLAGEPPTDTQYF.

This chain joins TRBV28 and TRBJ2-7; weak D call: TRBD1 (7 bases). The germline V and J ends were trimmed by 3 bases and 2 bases, with 11 bases remaining between them. The V gene's germline CDR1 is MDHEN and CDR2 SYDVKM. The CDR3 contains 14 residues. The CDR3: CASSLPRGAYEQYF. For the CDR3, the DNA is TGTGCCAGCAGTTTGCCCAGGGGGGCCTACGAGCAGTACTTC.

This chain connects TRBV30 to TRBJ2-7; no clear D gene. Germline V lookup: CDR1 GTSNPN, CDR2 SVGIG (reference sequence). V was shortened by 0 bases and J by 0 bases, with 6 bases between the two germline ends. This CDR3 spans 13 amino acids. For the CDR3, the DNA is TGTGCCTGGAGTGTACGCGTCTCCTACGAGCAGTACTTC. This gives the protein CAWSVRVSYEQYF.

The genes are TRBV5-1 and TRBJ1-1; D remains ambiguous. V gave up 0 bases and J gave up 4 bases, with 13 bases separating them. Germline assignment: CDR1 SGHRS and CDR2 YFSETQ. The CDR3 runs to 15 residues. CDR3 region: CASSLDLRRTTEAFF. The DNA of the CDR3 is TGCGCCAGCAGCTTGGACCTTAGAAGAACCACTGAAGCTTTCTTT.

The chain recombines TRBV30 with TRBJ1-2; D is possibly TRBD1 (5 bases). Germline assignment: CDR1 GTSNPN and CDR2 SVGIG (reference sequence). The length of the CDR3 is 15 residues. The V end was cut by 4 bases, the J end by 8 bases, with 23 bases between. CDR3 region: CAWIRRQLLPRGYTF. The CDR3, as DNA: TGTGCCTGGATTAGGCGACAGCTCCTCCCTCGCGGCTACACCTTC.

CDR3 sequence (DNA): TGTGCCACTGAGACAGGGTGGCTAGCGGGGAGCTCCTACAATGAGCAGTTCTTC. Translation gives CATETGWLAGSSYNEQFF. The chain recombines TRBV30 with TRBJ2-1, with 9 bases lining up with TRBD2. V was clipped by 8 bases and J by 0 bases; unmatched bases: 17. CDR3 size: 18 residues. Germline lookup yields CDR1 GTSNPN and CDR2 SVGIG (reference sequence).

The V and J genes are TRBV5-8 and TRBJ2-7, with 7 nucleotides matching TRBD1. V dropped 4 bases and J dropped 3; count of bases not matched to a gene: 4. CDR3 length: 13 amino acids. Germline lookup yields CDR1 SGHTS and CDR2 YDEGEE. The CDR3 here is CASSPGQLYEQYF. CDR3 DNA: TGTGCCAGCAGCCCGGGACAGCTCTACGAGCAGTACTTC.

The chain combines TRBV19 with TRBJ1-1; tentatively, D is TRBD1 (6 bases). CDR1 and CDR2 (germline): LNHDA, SQIVND (reference sequence). The V end was cut by 4 bases, the J end by 4 bases, with 19 bases between. The CDR3 has 16 residues. DNA for the CDR3: TGTGCCAGTAGTACACAGGGAAATCCTAGGGGCACTGAAGCTTTCTTT. Translating gives CASSTQGNPRGTEAFF.

The chain carries TRBV29-1 and TRBJ2-4; 8 positions match TRBD1. Germline V lookup: CDR1 SQVTM, CDR2 ANQGSEA. V shed 6 bases and J 2 bases; nucleotides not matched to a gene: 6. There are 14 residues in the CDR3. The CDR3 DNA follows: TGCAGCGTACAGGGGGTAGAGACCAAAAACATTCAGTACTTC. It specifies CSVQGVETKNIQYF.